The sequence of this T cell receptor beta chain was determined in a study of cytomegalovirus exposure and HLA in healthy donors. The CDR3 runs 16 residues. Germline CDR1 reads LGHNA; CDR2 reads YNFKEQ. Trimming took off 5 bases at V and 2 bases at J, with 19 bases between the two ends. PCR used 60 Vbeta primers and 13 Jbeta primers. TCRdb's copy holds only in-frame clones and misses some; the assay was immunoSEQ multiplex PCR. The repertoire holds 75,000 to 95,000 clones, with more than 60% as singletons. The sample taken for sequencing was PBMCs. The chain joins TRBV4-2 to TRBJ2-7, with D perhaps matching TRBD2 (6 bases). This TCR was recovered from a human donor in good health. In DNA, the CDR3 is TGTGCCAGCAGCTTAGAGTCAAGCGGGCAACCCTACGAGCAGTACTTC. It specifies CASSLESSGQPYEQYF.